Following are 10 T cell receptor beta chains from one sample sequenced in a study of cytomegalovirus exposure and HLA in healthy donors. The primer mix had 60 Vbeta and 13 Jbeta primers. Here immunoSEQ multiplex PCR was the method, and the copy in TCRdb shows in-frame clones only, minus some. Among under 150,000 clones listed, about 70% were seen once. Sequenced: PBMCs. Receptors were obtained from a middle-aged woman in good health and CMV-seronegative.

The CDR3 nucleotides are TGTGCCAGCAGTGAGGACAGGGAAGAATCACCCCTCCACTTT. As protein: CASSEDREESPLHF. V usage is TRBV6-4 and J usage is TRBJ1-6, with 8 bases matching TRBD1. The germline V gene encodes CDR1 MRHNA and CDR2 SNTAGT. Unmatched junction bases numbered 5, after V lost 3 bases and J lost 10 bases. The CDR3 runs to 14 residues.

The CDR3 DNA is TGTGCCAGCAGTCCGTGGGACAGGGGGCGGGCGGTAGGCTACACCTTC. It yields the protein CASSPWDRGRAVGYTF. V is TRBV28 and J is TRBJ1-2, with 12 bases aligning to TRBD1. Trimming at V came to 5 bases and at J to 8 bases, leaving 12 bases not matched to a gene. The CDR3 runs to 16 residues. Germline-derived CDR1 and CDR2 are MDHEN and SYDVKM.

This clone appeared once. This chain connects TRBV29-1 to TRBJ1-1, with D possibly being TRBD1 (6 bases). From germline, CDR1 is SQVTM and CDR2 ANQGSEA. This CDR3 has 13 amino acids. The ends were cut back, 1 base at V and 4 bases at J, with 10 bases in the middle. CDR3 sequence reads: CSVEADRGTEAFF. For the CDR3, the DNA is TGCAGCGTTGAAGCGGACAGAGGCACTGAAGCTTTCTTT.

CDR3 coding DNA: TGTGCCAGCAGCCCCGGACAGGGTCCCCTCTATGGCTACACCTTC. This sequence encodes CASSPGQGPLYGYTF. The rearrangement links TRBV9 to TRBJ1-2, with TRBD1 identical over 8 bases. The junction had 9 bases not matched to a gene; V was cut back by 4 bases and J by 4 bases. Germline V lookup: CDR1 SGDLS, CDR2 YYNGEE. The CDR3 sequence is 15 residues long.

The rearrangement joins TRBV9 to TRBJ1-1; a weak D match, TRBD1 (6 bases). The V end lost 4 bases, the J end lost 0 bases, and 10 bases lay between the germline ends. Germline CDR1 reads SGDLS; CDR2 reads YYNGEE. There are 14 residues in the CDR3. The CDR3 coding sequence is TGTGCCAGCAGCCAGGGGCTTATGAACACTGAAGCTTTCTTT. Its protein is CASSQGLMNTEAFF.

The J gene is TRBJ1-2, the V gene TRBV5-1; 9 nucleotides align to TRBD1. The CDR3 is 17 residues long. Germline V gives CDR1 SGHRS, CDR2 YFSETQ. Losses at the gene ends were 2 bases for V and 3 bases for J; bases not matched to a gene: 11. The CDR3 loop reads CASSFIGGTGPDYGYTF. DNA of the CDR3: TGCGCCAGCAGCTTTATAGGGGGGACAGGGCCTGACTATGGCTACACCTTC.

This clone was seen a few times. This chain links TRBV5-1 with TRBJ2-1; 7 bases agree with TRBD2. V lost 4 bases to trimming and J lost 6 bases; unmatched junction nucleotides: 10. Germline values: CDR1 SGHRS, CDR2 YFSETQ. CDR3 length: 15 amino acids. The CDR3 bases are TGCGCCAGCAGCCGTTCTGGCGGGGGTCCCAATGAGCAGTTCTTC. Translating it yields CASSRSGGGPNEQFF.

The chain joins TRBV5-1 to TRBJ1-6; D unclear. The germline gives CDR1 SGHRS, CDR2 YFSETQ. The CDR3 has 14 amino acids. V lost 4 bases, J lost 13 bases, and 18 bases lay in between. Here the CDR3 reads CASSPDGFSIPLHF. The DNA for the CDR3 is TGCGCCAGCAGCCCCGATGGTTTCAGTATTCCCCTCCACTTT.

This clone was found a few times. The rearrangement uses TRBV6-6 and TRBJ1-1; D is uncertain. Germline V gene data show CDR1 as MNHNY and CDR2 as SVGAGI (reference sequence). CDR3 size: 13 residues. Trimming shortened V by 0 bases and J by 5 bases, and 7 bases separated the two germline ends. This CDR3 is CASSYSIQTEAFF. The CDR3 bases are TGTGCCAGCAGTTACTCGATACAGACTGAAGCTTTCTTT.

This clone came up a few times. The CDR3 bases are TGTGCCAGCAGCTCAGGGACTAGCGGGGGGCTAGATACGCAGTATTTT. It is translated as CASSSGTSGGLDTQYF. The chain joins TRBV7-9 to TRBJ2-3, with 15 bases identical to TRBD2. The CDR3 has 16 residues. V trimming: 4 bases; J trimming: 5 bases; junction bases outside the gene matches: 4. The V gene's germline CDR1 is SEHNR and CDR2 FQNEAQ (reference sequence).